Following are 32 T cell receptor beta chains from one sample sequenced in a study of CD8+ T cells in alopecia areata. After isolation, RNA underwent reverse transcription to generate cDNA as the sequencing template. TCRdb keeps only in-frame clones here, not all; method: immunoSEQ multiplex PCR. The sample yields about 150,000 clones, 45% to 60% seen once. The sample's treatment: oral pan-JAK inhibitor, 5-10 mg twice daily. The sample in question was CD8+ T cells sorted from blood, obtained at week 4, from a patient treated with tofacitinib. These receptors all stem from a human donor with alopecia areata.

The J gene is TRBJ1-6, the V gene TRBV15, with TRBD1 as a possible D gene (5 bases). This CDR3 has 15 residues. CDR1 is LNHNV and CDR2 is YYDKDF in the germline V gene (reference sequence). The ends were cut back, 5 bases at V and 5 bases at J, with 13 bases in the middle. The CDR3 sequence is CATSPDSTNNSPLHF. DNA of the CDR3: TGTGCCACCAGCCCCGACAGCACAAATAATTCACCCCTCCACTTT.

V usage is TRBV4-3 and J usage is TRBJ2-3; 8 bases are a match to TRBD2. V lost 4 bases to trimming and J lost 0 bases; unmatched junction nucleotides: 12. The germline V gene encodes CDR1 LGHNA and CDR2 YSLEER. The CDR3 totals 18 residues. CDR3 DNA sequence: TGCGCCAGCAGCCCCCGAGGAGTCGGGGGGGCTAGCACAGATACGCAGTATTTT. Encoded protein: CASSPRGVGGASTDTQYF.

This clone was seen just once. The genes are TRBV7-9 and TRBJ2-7; 12 bases align to TRBD1. The CDR3 runs to 13 residues. The V segment lost 10 bases and the J segment 5 bases; nucleotides outside the gene matches: 6. Per germline, CDR1 SEHNR and CDR2 FQNEAQ (reference sequence). The CDR3: CATTGTGGDEQYF. The CDR3 DNA is TGTGCCACAACCGGGACAGGGGGCGACGAGCAGTACTTC. The whole variable domain, filled in from reference TRBV7-9 and TRBJ2-7, reads DTGVSQNPRHKITKRGQNVTFRCDPISEHNRLYWYRQTLGQGPEFLTYFQNEAQLEKSRLLSDRFSAERPKGSFSTLEIQRTEQGDSAMYLCATTGTGGDEQYFGPGTRLTVT.

This clone was found a few times. V usage is TRBV6-6 and J usage is TRBJ2-7, with 8 nucleotides matching TRBD1. The CDR3 covers 15 residues. J lost 4 bases, V lost 5 bases, and 10 bases had no gene match. CDR1 and CDR2 (germline): MNHNY, SVGAGI (reference sequence). The chain's CDR3 is CASSPDRERGYEQYF. The CDR3 nucleotides are TGTGCCAGCAGTCCGGACAGGGAGAGGGGTTACGAGCAGTACTTC.

This clone was detected only a few times. The chain uses TRBV27 and TRBJ2-2; D is undetermined. CDR3 length: 12 amino acids. V lost 8 bases to trimming and J lost 4 bases, with 8 bases between them. Germline-derived CDR1 and CDR2 are MNHEY and SMNVEV (reference sequence). The CDR3 reads CASSHSTGELFF. CDR3 bases: TGTGCCAGCTCGCACTCCACCGGGGAGCTGTTTTTT.

V usage is TRBV5-4 and J usage is TRBJ1-5; no clear D gene. Germline-derived CDR1 and CDR2 are SGHNT and YYREEE (reference sequence). The CDR3 consists of 15 residues. The V end was cut by 0 bases, the J end by 3 bases, with 10 bases between. CDR3 loop: CASSLAPGFNQPQHF. The CDR3 bases are TGTGCCAGCAGCTTGGCTCCGGGCTTCAATCAGCCCCAGCATTTT.

The genes are TRBV7-2 and TRBJ1-2; 11 positions agree with TRBD1. This CDR3 is 16 amino acids long. J gave up 6 bases and V 0 bases, and 6 bases lay outside the gene matches. Germline assignment: CDR1 SGHTA and CDR2 FQGNSA. This CDR3 is CASSLARTGGIDGYTF. The DNA of the CDR3 is TGTGCCAGCAGCTTAGCCAGGACAGGGGGCATCGATGGCTACACCTTC.

This clone was counted a few times. Written as DNA, the CDR3 is TGTGCCAGCAGCTCCGGACGGAACACCGGGGAGCTGTTTTTT. Amino acids: CASSSGRNTGELFF. The chain uses TRBV7-3 and TRBJ2-2; D not resolved. Per the germline V gene, CDR1 is SGHTA and CDR2 is FQGTGA. The V end lost 4 bases, the J end lost 1 base, and 7 bases lay between the germline ends. This CDR3 region has 14 residues.

This clone was recorded a few times. The V gene is TRBV29-1, the J gene TRBJ2-6; unclear D gene. Trimming removed 6 bases from V and 0 bases from J, with 12 bases in between. CDR1 is SQVTM and CDR2 is ANQGSEA in the germline V gene. This CDR3 has 15 amino acids. The CDR3 DNA reads TGCAGCGTCGTTAGTGTGGCCTCTGGGGCCAACGTCCTGACTTTC. This sequence encodes CSVVSVASGANVLTF.

The chain combines TRBV6-6 with TRBJ2-2; TRBD1 is a possible D gene (5 bases). CDR1 MNHNY and CDR2 SVGAGI come from the germline V gene (reference sequence). The CDR3 runs to 14 residues. Trimming pared 6 bases from V and 4 bases from J, leaving 12 bases between. The CDR3 is CASRPRALTGELFF. CDR3 DNA sequence: TGTGCCAGCAGACCCAGGGCCCTCACCGGGGAGCTGTTTTTT.

The V call is TRBV2, the J call TRBJ2-7; 12 bases fit TRBD1. Germline V gene sequence: CDR1 SNHLY, CDR2 FYNNEI. Trimming cost V 0 bases and J 3 bases; bases outside gene matches: 6. The CDR3 is made up of 17 amino acids. The CDR3 region has the DNA TGTGCCAGCAGTGAAGCGCAAGGGACAGGGGGCCACTACGAGCAGTACTTC. Residues: CASSEAQGTGGHYEQYF. Drawing the rest from reference TRBV2 and TRBJ2-7, the complete variable domain is EPEVTQTPSHQVTQMGQEVILRCVPISNHLYFYWYRQILGQKVEFLVSFYNNEISEKSEIFDDQFSVERPDGSNFTLKIRSTKLEDSAMYFCASSEAQGTGGHYEQYFGPGTRLTVT.

The V and J genes are TRBV30 and TRBJ2-7; D gene ambiguous. V was shortened by 2 bases and J by 3 bases, with 5 bases between the two germline ends. Germline assignment: CDR1 GTSNPN and CDR2 SVGIG (reference sequence). The CDR3 contains 11 residues. In nucleotides, the CDR3 is TGTGCCTGGAGTCCGGGCTACGAGCAGTACTTC. It translates to CAWSPGYEQYF.

This clone has a handful of counts. The chain links TRBV5-5 to TRBJ2-3; D gene ambiguous. This CDR3 is built from 13 residues. The germline V and J ends were trimmed by 0 bases and 2 bases, with 4 bases remaining between them. Germline V gene data show CDR1 as SGHKS and CDR2 as YYEKEE (reference sequence). In DNA form, the CDR3 reads TGTGCCAGCAGCTTGGGCCCCACAGATACGCAGTATTTT. Its protein product is CASSLGPTDTQYF.

The chain combines TRBV25-1 with TRBJ1-5; D might be TRBD1 (6 bases). The CDR3 covers 17 residues. The V gene's germline CDR1 is MGHDK and CDR2 SYGVNS. Trimming cost V 3 bases and J 2 bases, with 17 bases left between them. The CDR3 DNA follows: TGTGCCAGCAGTGACTCCAGGGGCGCCGGGCGCAATCAGCCCCAGCATTTT. Translated, it gives CASSDSRGAGRNQPQHF.

J is TRBJ2-7 and V is TRBV30, with 10 bases that match TRBD1. Germline trimming cut 2 bases from V and 5 bases from J; bases unmatched to any gene: 3. This CDR3 spans 13 amino acids. From germline, CDR1 is GTSNPN and CDR2 SVGIG (reference sequence). This CDR3 reads CAWSPGQGNEQYF. In nucleotides, the CDR3 is TGTGCCTGGAGTCCGGGACAGGGGAACGAGCAGTACTTC.

The chain uses TRBV29-1 and TRBJ2-7, with TRBD1 as a possible D gene (5 bases). V dropped 2 bases and J dropped 2 bases, with 13 bases sitting between them. This CDR3 comprises 14 residues. The germline CDR1 and CDR2 sequences are SQVTM and ANQGSEA. This chain's CDR3 is CSVESGHPPYEQYF. The CDR3 region has the DNA TGCAGCGTTGAATCAGGACACCCACCCTACGAGCAGTACTTC.

V and J are TRBV4-1 and TRBJ2-3; D not resolved. V was pared by 5 bases and J by 0 bases, with 12 bases between. The CDR3 totals 15 residues. Germline V gene lookup returns CDR1 MGHRA and CDR2 YSYEKL. This CDR3 is CASSSRHRSTDTQYF. The CDR3, as DNA: TGCGCCAGCAGCTCACGACACCGAAGCACAGATACGCAGTATTTT.

A few counts support this clone. The chain carries TRBV19 and TRBJ1-2, with D unclear. CDR1 is LNHDA and CDR2 is SQIVND in the germline V gene (reference sequence). V was pared by 5 bases and J by 0 bases, with 13 bases between. The CDR3 has 15 residues. The CDR3 coding sequence is TGTGCCAGTAGTGCCCGTCGCGGCCCTAACTATGGCTACACCTTC. This translates into CASSARRGPNYGYTF.

The chain combines TRBV5-1 with TRBJ1-1; 8 nucleotides align to TRBD1. The CDR3 has 15 residues. Looked up from germline, CDR1 is SGHRS and CDR2 is YFSETQ. The trim removed 4 bases at V and 3 bases at J, leaving 8 bases unmatched. The CDR3 nucleotides read TGCGCCAGCAGCACGCGACAGGGGAGGGACACTGAAGCTTTCTTT. Protein: CASSTRQGRDTEAFF.

The sample holds a few counts of this clone. The chain recombines TRBV29-1 with TRBJ1-2, with 8 bases aligning to TRBD1. CDR1 and CDR2 from the germline V gene are SQVTM and ANQGSEA. The CDR3 totals 18 residues. V shed 4 bases and J 1 base; nucleotides not matched to a gene: 17. The CDR3 bases are TGCAGCGTTGCCAACATCCTCGGGGACAGGACCCTTAACTATGGCTACACCTTC. Translated: CSVANILGDRTLNYGYTF.

This chain connects TRBV4-3 to TRBJ2-3; D could derive from TRBD1 or TRBD2 (5 bases each). Trimming removed 0 bases at V and 2 bases at J, with 15 bases between. Per germline, CDR1 LGHNA and CDR2 YSLEER. This CDR3 region has 17 residues. As DNA, the CDR3 is TGCGCCAGCAGCCAAGATCTGGCAGGGACCTACACAGATACGCAGTATTTT. Its translation is CASSQDLAGTYTDTQYF.

The chain carries TRBV19 and TRBJ2-3; D is undetermined. Germline assignment: CDR1 LNHDA and CDR2 SQIVND (reference sequence). V was shortened by 3 bases and J by 1 base, with 5 bases between the two germline ends. CDR3 length: 13 residues. CDR3: CASSMFRTDTQYF. The CDR3 nucleotides read TGTGCCAGTAGTATGTTCCGCACAGATACGCAGTATTTT.

The chain links TRBV7-8 to TRBJ2-5, with TRBD2 matching over 10 bases. V lost 5 bases and J lost 1; bases outside the gene matches: 10. Germline lookup yields CDR1 SGHVS and CDR2 FQNEAQ. CDR3 length equals 17 residues. Here the CDR3 reads CASSTKLAGAFQETQYF. The DNA of the CDR3 is TGTGCCAGCAGCACGAAGCTAGCGGGGGCCTTCCAAGAGACCCAGTACTTC.

This clone was counted a single time. V gene TRBV6-5 combines with J gene TRBJ2-7; 8 nucleotides agree with TRBD1. Germline CDR1 MNHEY, CDR2 SVGAGI. The ends lost 7 bases at V and 2 bases at J; junction bases unmatched: 10. The CDR3 is made up of 15 amino acids. CDR3 amino acids: CASTSGQGPAYEQYF. The DNA of the CDR3 is TGTGCCAGCACCTCAGGACAGGGACCCGCCTACGAGCAGTACTTC.

In this sample, this clone turned up a few times. The V gene is TRBV6-1, the J gene TRBJ2-7; possibly TRBD1 for D (6 bases). V was clipped by 3 bases and J by 0 bases, with 12 bases between them. This CDR3 comprises 15 residues. The germline V gene encodes CDR1 MNHNS and CDR2 SASEGT. CDR3 residues: CASSDYDRSSYEQYF. The CDR3, as DNA: TGTGCCAGCAGTGATTACGACAGGTCCTCCTACGAGCAGTACTTC.

This clone was detected only a few times. CDR3 coding DNA: TGTGCCAGCGCTCTAGCGGGGGAGGAGACCCAGTACTTC. Translating it yields CASALAGEETQYF. The chain carries TRBV6-6 and TRBJ2-5, with 10 bases fitting TRBD2. J lost 5 bases, V lost 8 bases, and 5 bases had no gene match. The CDR3 sequence is 13 residues long. CDR1 and CDR2 (germline): MNHNY, SVGAGI (reference sequence).

V gene TRBV5-1 combines with J gene TRBJ1-6, with D possibly being TRBD1 (5 bases). V was shortened by 0 bases and J by 6 bases, with 7 bases between the two germline ends. There are 14 residues in the CDR3. Germline V CDR1 and CDR2: SGHRS, YFSETQ. In DNA, the CDR3 is TGCGCCAGCAGCTTGGAAAGGGGTAATTCACCCCTCCACTTT. It yields the protein CASSLERGNSPLHF.

This chain connects TRBV11-2 to TRBJ2-2; D remains unclear. V lost 6 bases and J 6 bases, leaving 8 bases between the germline ends. The CDR3 is 12 residues long. Looked up from germline, CDR1 is SGHAT and CDR2 is FQNNGV. As DNA, the CDR3 is TGTGCCAGCAGTTTCACCCCCGGGGAGCTGTTTTTT. Protein: CASSFTPGELFF.

The CDR3 DNA reads TGTGCCAGCAGCTTAGTCCAGGGCCCCCCGTACTTC. Protein sequence: CASSLVQGPPYF. This chain joins TRBV7-9 and TRBJ2-5; the D gene is possibly TRBD1 (5 bases). V lost 1 base and J 13 bases, leaving 13 bases between the germline ends. Germline loops: CDR1 SEHNR, CDR2 FQNEAQ (reference sequence). This CDR3 has 12 amino acids.

This clone showed up just a few times. The chain employs TRBV5-8 and TRBJ1-5; D possibly corresponds to TRBD1 (6 bases). The CDR3 totals 15 residues. In germline, CDR1 is SGHTS, CDR2 YDEGEE. V dropped 4 bases and J dropped 0 bases, with 11 bases sitting between them. The CDR3 nucleotides are TGTGCCAGCAGCGCCCAGGGGCTTAGCAATCAGCCCCAGCATTTT. It translates to CASSAQGLSNQPQHF. Full variable domain (rest looked up from reference TRBV5-8 and TRBJ1-5): EAGVTQSPTHLIKTRGQQATLRCSPISGHTSVYWYQQALGLGLQFLLWYDEGEERNRGNFPPRFSGRQFPNYSSELNVNALELEDSALYLCASSAQGLSNQPQHFGDGTRLSIL.

The chain is built from TRBV30 and TRBJ1-5, with D hard to call. The germline V gene has CDR1 GTSNPN and CDR2 SVGIG (reference sequence). This CDR3 has 14 residues. Deletions cut 2 bases from V and 4 bases from J, with 12 bases between. CDR3 in DNA: TGTGCCTGGAGTCCCGGGGTGGGTAATCAGCCCCAGCATTTT. It encodes CAWSPGVGNQPQHF.

This clone has more than one count but fewer than ten. The CDR3 region is CASSLVGPVGEQYF. CDR3 bases: TGTGCCAGCAGCTTAGTTGGACCCGTCGGCGAGCAGTACTTC. The chain has TRBV7-9 and TRBJ2-7, with D unclear. Germline CDR1 reads SEHNR; CDR2 reads FQNEAQ (reference sequence). The CDR3 is made up of 14 amino acids. V shed 1 base and J shed 6 bases, with 13 bases lying between them.